Presented here are 32 T cell receptor beta chains from one specimen sequenced in a study of blood T cell repertoires in COVID-19. Data came from immunoSEQ multiplex PCR; TCRdb stores just in-frame clones and leaves some out. The data show about 120,000 clones, roughly nine tenths seen once. Input material: peripheral blood. The receptors come from a human donor with active COVID-19. The donor label of this sample is uncertain.

The rearrangement uses TRBV13 and TRBJ2-7, with D tentatively TRBD1 (5 bases). The CDR3 runs to 13 residues. The V end was cut by 2 bases, the J end by 0 bases, with 5 bases between. Germline V gene data show CDR1 as PRHDT and CDR2 as FYEKMQ (reference sequence). CDR3: CASSLQGSYEQYF. As DNA, the CDR3 is TGTGCCAGCAGCTTACAGGGCTCCTACGAGCAGTACTTC.

This rearrangement joins TRBV27 to TRBJ1-6; TRBD1 matches at 7 bases. The CDR3 sequence is 15 residues long. V shed 6 bases, J shed 9 bases, and the junction held 11 bases outside the gene matches. Germline V gives CDR1 MNHEY, CDR2 SMNVEV (reference sequence). Here the CDR3 reads CASSLSDRPISPLHF. CDR3 coding DNA: TGTGCCAGCAGCCTTTCGGACAGGCCAATTTCACCCCTCCACTTT.

The chain recombines TRBV19 with TRBJ1-3, with D possibly TRBD1 on 5 matching bases. The ends were cut back, 5 bases at V and 0 bases at J, with 8 bases in the middle. Germline lookup yields CDR1 LNHDA and CDR2 SQIVND (reference sequence). The CDR3 extends over 14 amino acids. The DNA for the CDR3 is TGTGCCAGTAGTGGCGGGGGCTCTGGAAACACCATATATTTT. Translation: CASSGGGSGNTIYF.

CDR3 sequence (DNA): TGTGCCAGCAAGACTAGGACTCTGGGAAACACCATATATTTT. This codes for CASKTRTLGNTIYF. The rearrangement joins TRBV5-8 to TRBJ1-3; no clear D gene. CDR3 length: 14 residues. In germline, CDR1 is SGHTS, CDR2 YDEGEE. V gave up 6 bases and J gave up 4 bases, with 14 bases separating them.

The chain couples TRBV18 to TRBJ2-7; TRBD1 matches 8 bases. With V trimmed by 5 bases and J by 2 bases, 8 bases remained unmatched. Germline lookup yields CDR1 KGHSH and CDR2 LQKENI. This CDR3 comprises 15 residues. CDR3 in amino acids: CASSTRQGPAYEQYF. DNA of the CDR3: TGTGCCAGCTCAACGAGACAGGGGCCAGCCTACGAGCAGTACTTC. The variable domain in full, completed from reference TRBV18 and TRBJ2-7, reads NAGVMQNPRHLVRRRGQEARLRCSPMKGHSHVYWYRQLPEEGLKFMVYLQKENIIDESGMPKERFSAEFPKEGPSILRIQQVVRGDSAAYFCASSTRQGPAYEQYFGPGTRLTVT.

In this sample, this clone turned up once. The chain joins TRBV18 to TRBJ2-2; TRBD1 aligns across 7 bases. V lost 3 bases to trimming and J lost 7 bases; unmatched junction nucleotides: 11. The CDR3 sequence is 16 residues long. Germline V gene lookup returns CDR1 KGHSH and CDR2 LQKENI. DNA of the CDR3: TGTGCCAGCTCACCCGAGACAGGGACATTCGGCGGGGAGCTGTTTTTT. This sequence encodes CASSPETGTFGGELFF.

The rearrangement links TRBV30 to TRBJ2-7; D is possibly TRBD2 (6 bases). The CDR3 consists of 12 residues. Trimming removed 5 bases from V and 3 bases from J, with 11 bases in between. Germline V gives CDR1 GTSNPN, CDR2 SVGIG (reference sequence). As DNA, the CDR3 is TGTGCCTGGGGCCGGGGGTTCTACGAGCAGTACTTC. Protein: CAWGRGFYEQYF.

This chain links TRBV5-8 with TRBJ2-3; D might be TRBD2 (6 bases). Germline loops: CDR1 SGHTS, CDR2 YDEGEE. Trimming pared 3 bases from V and 2 bases from J, leaving 19 bases between. The CDR3 length is 17 residues. DNA for the CDR3: TGTGCCAGCAGCTACGCTAAACTAGCTTCCCACACAGATACGCAGTATTTT. The encoded protein is CASSYAKLASHTDTQYF. Full variable domain (outside the CDR3, taken from reference TRBV5-8 and TRBJ2-3): EAGVTQSPTHLIKTRGQQATLRCSPISGHTSVYWYQQALGLGLQFLLWYDEGEERNRGNFPPRFSGRQFPNYSSELNVNALELEDSALYLCASSYAKLASHTDTQYFGPGTRLTVL.

This clone was seen a few times. J is TRBJ1-2 and V is TRBV7-9; the match to TRBD1 covers 10 bases. Germline values: CDR1 SEHNR, CDR2 FQNEAQ (reference sequence). Trimming cost V 4 bases and J 6 bases; bases outside gene matches: 5. This CDR3 has 14 amino acids. The CDR3 DNA sequence: TGTGCCAGCAGCTCAACCGGGACAGGGGATGGCTACACCTTC. Its protein product is CASSSTGTGDGYTF. Full variable domain (rest looked up from reference TRBV7-9 and TRBJ1-2): DTGVSQNPRHKITKRGQNVTFRCDPISEHNRLYWYRQTLGQGPEFLTYFQNEAQLEKSRLLSDRFSAERPKGSFSTLEIQRTEQGDSAMYLCASSSTGTGDGYTFGSGTRLTVV.

The chain combines TRBV19 with TRBJ2-3; 11 positions agree with TRBD2. The germline CDR1 and CDR2 sequences are LNHDA and SQIVND (reference sequence). V lost 8 bases to trimming and J lost 2 bases; unmatched junction nucleotides: 3. This CDR3 contains 14 residues. For the CDR3, the DNA is TGTGCCAGTTTAGCGGGGGGGCCCACAGATACGCAGTATTTT. Residues: CASLAGGPTDTQYF.

This clone appeared a single time. The chain has TRBV9 and TRBJ2-5; 7 bases match TRBD2. The CDR3 is 14 residues long. With V trimmed by 3 bases and J by 1 base, 3 bases remained unmatched. Germline lookup yields CDR1 SGDLS and CDR2 YYNGEE. The chain's CDR3 is CASSGGTIQETQYF. DNA for the CDR3: TGTGCCAGCAGCGGAGGGACTATCCAAGAGACCCAGTACTTC.

The CDR3 region is CASRTYPGTSGGRNTDTQYF. The CDR3 bases are TGCGCCAGCAGAACGTATCCCGGGACTAGCGGGGGGAGGAACACAGATACGCAGTATTTT. This sequence joins TRBV5-1 and TRBJ2-3; TRBD2 aligns across 15 bases. The CDR3 loop spans 20 amino acids. Germline lookup yields CDR1 SGHRS and CDR2 YFSETQ. Trimming at V came to 5 bases and at J to 2 bases, leaving 15 bases not matched to a gene.

CDR3 region: CSASGLAGGDEQFF. The CDR3, as DNA: TGCAGTGCTAGTGGACTAGCGGGGGGGGACGAGCAGTTCTTC. The chain recombines TRBV20-1 with TRBJ2-1; TRBD2 aligns across 15 bases. CDR3 length equals 14 residues. Per the germline V gene, CDR1 is DFQATT and CDR2 is SNEGSKA (reference sequence). V gave up 3 bases and J gave up 10 bases; unmatched junction bases: 4.

This chain joins TRBV4-1 and TRBJ1-1, with no clear D. Deletions cut 3 bases from V and 2 bases from J, with 13 bases between. The CDR3 length is 15 residues. The germline gives CDR1 MGHRA, CDR2 YSYEKL. The CDR3 sequence is CASSHPNGLNTEAFF. The CDR3, as DNA: TGCGCCAGCAGCCATCCTAATGGGCTCAACACTGAAGCTTTCTTT.

A few counts support this clone. V usage is TRBV5-1 and J usage is TRBJ1-1; D not certain. Trimming pared 7 bases from V and 4 bases from J, leaving 14 bases between. Germline values: CDR1 SGHRS, CDR2 YFSETQ. CDR3 length: 13 amino acids. This CDR3 reads CASCPTVCTEAFF. Here the CDR3 DNA reads TGCGCCAGCTGCCCGACTGTTTGCACTGAAGCTTTCTTT.

V gene TRBV28 combines with J gene TRBJ1-4; 7 nucleotides align to TRBD1. The CDR3 is made up of 14 amino acids. CDR1 is MDHEN, CDR2 SYDVKM, per germline. V was clipped by 6 bases and J by 7 bases; unmatched bases: 8. The CDR3 nucleotides are TGTGCCAGCAGCACCACAGGGGAGGCTGAAAAACTGTTTTTT. This encodes CASSTTGEAEKLFF.

V usage is TRBV5-5 and J usage is TRBJ1-1; TRBD1 matches 9 bases. V trimming: 4 bases; J trimming: 0 bases; junction bases outside the gene matches: 7. The CDR3 covers 16 residues. CDR1 and CDR2 from the germline V gene are SGHKS and YYEKEE (reference sequence). CDR3 sequence (DNA): TGTGCCAGCAGCCAGGGACAGGGCTTCATGAACACTGAAGCTTTCTTT. Encoded protein: CASSQGQGFMNTEAFF.

V gene TRBV15 combines with J gene TRBJ2-1; 7 positions match TRBD2. J gave up 8 bases and V 3 bases, and 13 bases lay outside the gene matches. This CDR3 has 16 amino acids. Germline values: CDR1 LNHNV, CDR2 YYDKDF (reference sequence). The CDR3 DNA sequence: TGTGCCACCAGCAGGGGGACGGCGGGGGTTGAGGATGAGCAGTTCTTC. It yields the protein CATSRGTAGVEDEQFF.

The J gene is TRBJ1-2, the V gene TRBV7-2, with D uncertain. Germline CDR1 reads SGHTA; CDR2 reads FQGNSA. Trimming took 5 bases from V and 3 from J, leaving 16 bases between them. This CDR3 is built from 15 residues. CDR3 loop: CASSPGRGRDYGYTF. The CDR3 DNA follows: TGTGCCAGCAGCCCCGGTCGAGGGCGCGACTATGGCTACACCTTC.

The rearrangement links TRBV6-5 to TRBJ1-6; 8 bases are shared with TRBD1. CDR1 and CDR2 from the germline V gene are MNHEY and SVGAGI. The CDR3 extends over 14 amino acids. The junction had 1 base not matched to a gene; V was cut back by 2 bases and J by 7 bases. The CDR3 DNA is TGTGCCAGCAGTTACCAGGGGGCAAATTCACCCCTCCACTTT. Protein product: CASSYQGANSPLHF.

This chain uses TRBV28 with TRBJ1-5, with 7 bases fitting TRBD1. The CDR3 sequence is 14 residues long. Per germline, CDR1 MDHEN and CDR2 SYDVKM. After removal of 2 bases from V and 7 bases from J, the junction contained 5 bases not matched to a gene. CDR3 in DNA: TGTGCCAGCAGTTTAGACAGGGTAGACCAGCCCCAGCATTTT. This codes for CASSLDRVDQPQHF. The full variable domain, rest sourced from reference TRBV28 and TRBJ1-5, is DVKVTQSSRYLVKRTGEKVFLECVQDMDHENMFWYRQDPGLGLRLIYFSYDVKMKEKGDIPEGYSVSREKKERFSLILESASTNQTSMYLCASSLDRVDQPQHFGDGTRLSIL.

V is TRBV14 and J is TRBJ2-3, with D possibly TRBD2 on 5 matching bases. The CDR3 is 15 residues long. Trimming pared 5 bases from V and 0 bases from J, leaving 12 bases between. The germline V gene encodes CDR1 SGHDN and CDR2 FVKESK. The chain's CDR3 is CASSGEILSTDTQYF. CDR3 coding DNA: TGTGCCAGCAGCGGGGAGATCCTTAGCACAGATACGCAGTATTTT.

The V and J genes are TRBV5-5 and TRBJ2-6; 11 bases line up with TRBD2. The germline gives CDR1 SGHKS, CDR2 YYEKEE (reference sequence). Trimming removed 0 bases from V and 4 bases from J; junction bases left unmatched: 3. The CDR3 extends over 17 amino acids. CDR3: CASSLELAGDGANVLTF. The CDR3 DNA is TGTGCCAGCAGCTTGGAACTAGCGGGGGACGGGGCCAACGTCCTGACTTTC.

The gene calls are TRBV27 and TRBJ1-4; D not resolved. The V end was cut by 6 bases, the J end by 1 base, with 9 bases between. Germline CDR1 reads MNHEY; CDR2 reads SMNVEV (reference sequence). The CDR3 covers 14 residues. The DNA for the CDR3 is TGTGCCAGCAGCCAAAGGAGAACTAATGAAAAACTGTTTTTT. Its translation: CASSQRRTNEKLFF. Filled out from reference TRBV27 and TRBJ1-4, the complete variable domain reads EAQVTQNPRYLITVTGKKLTVTCSQNMNHEYMSWYRQDPGLGLRQIYYSMNVEVTDKGDVPEGYKVSRKEKRNFPLILESPSPNQTSLYFCASSQRRTNEKLFFGSGTQLSVL.

The chain joins TRBV7-8 to TRBJ1-1; 7 bases align to TRBD1. The germline gives CDR1 SGHVS, CDR2 FQNEAQ. Unmatched junction bases numbered 11, after V lost 4 bases and J lost 0 bases. This CDR3 is 17 amino acids long. CDR3 in DNA: TGTGCCAGCAGCTCCAGGACAGGTTTACTTATGAACACTGAAGCTTTCTTT. Encoded protein: CASSSRTGLLMNTEAFF.

The chain is built from TRBV4-3 and TRBJ2-1, with 10 bases lining up with TRBD2. Germline CDR1 LGHNA, CDR2 YSLEER. The CDR3 has 15 residues. V lost 3 bases to trimming and J lost 6 bases; unmatched junction nucleotides: 5. In nucleotides, the CDR3 is TGCGCCAGCAGCCATAGCGGGGGGATATCCAATGAGCAGTTCTTC. Encoded protein: CASSHSGGISNEQFF.

The V and J genes are TRBV5-5 and TRBJ1-1; no clear D gene. Trimming took 4 bases from V and 1 from J, leaving 14 bases between them. The CDR3 contains 15 residues. Per the germline V gene, CDR1 is SGHKS and CDR2 is YYEKEE (reference sequence). In DNA, the CDR3 is TGTGCCAGCAGCCTCTCCCTTGGAGGGAACACTGAAGCTTTCTTT. It codes for CASSLSLGGNTEAFF.

The chain has TRBV6-5 and TRBJ1-2, with D uncertain. The germline V and J ends were trimmed by 0 bases and 8 bases, with 13 bases remaining between them. Per germline, CDR1 MNHEY and CDR2 SVGAGI. CDR3 size: 14 residues. The CDR3 is CASSYSRTKEGYTF. In DNA form, the CDR3 reads TGTGCCAGCAGTTACTCGAGGACTAAGGAAGGCTACACCTTC.

The chain combines TRBV6-5 with TRBJ2-7; the match to TRBD2 covers 12 bases. Germline loops: CDR1 MNHEY, CDR2 SVGAGI. The V segment lost 4 bases and the J segment 0 bases; nucleotides outside the gene matches: 1. There are 15 residues in the CDR3. Here the CDR3 reads CASSWTSGDSYEQYF. The DNA for the CDR3 is TGTGCCAGCAGTTGGACTAGCGGGGACTCCTACGAGCAGTACTTC.

This chain connects TRBV10-3 to TRBJ2-6, with 7 bases aligning to TRBD2. The CDR3 is 16 residues long. Germline V lookup: CDR1 ENHRY, CDR2 SYGVKD. V lost 4 bases to trimming and J lost 0 bases; unmatched junction nucleotides: 3. CDR3: CAISARGSSGANVLTF. CDR3 coding DNA: TGTGCCATCAGTGCGCGGGGGAGCTCTGGGGCCAACGTCCTGACTTTC.

This chain connects TRBV4-1 to TRBJ1-2; D is uncertain. In germline, CDR1 is MGHRA, CDR2 YSYEKL. V dropped 4 bases and J dropped 4 bases, with 16 bases sitting between them. The CDR3 length is 15 residues. CDR3 nucleotides: TGCGCCAGCAGCCGAAGCGGGGAGGGAACCTATGGCTACACCTTC. Translated, it gives CASSRSGEGTYGYTF.

The V and J genes are TRBV6-2 or TRBV6-3 and TRBJ2-7, with D unclear. Germline CDR1 and CDR2: MNHEY and SVGEGT. V was clipped by 0 bases and J by 3 bases, with 9 bases between them. The CDR3 extends over 14 amino acids. The CDR3 loop reads CASSYSGLIYEQYF. CDR3 in DNA: TGTGCCAGCAGTTACTCTGGGCTTATCTACGAGCAGTACTTC.